This T cell receptor beta chain originates from a study of T-cell reconstitution after alpha-beta-depleted transplantation in children. This clonotype has more than one count but fewer than ten. TCRbeta library construction was performed incorporating unique molecular identifiers. TCRdb recomputed calls from the PCR reads with MiXCR, one row per CDR3 protein. Here the sample spans 400,000 to 500,000 distinct CDR3 sequences, 11% being singletons. The sequences come from PBMCs from the stem cell graft donor, collected from the stem cell graft. The receptor was isolated from a human donor who donated a stem cell graft to a child with acute myeloid leukemia.

Here the CDR3 reads CASSWTGSEQYF. The CDR3, as DNA: TGTGCCAGCAGCTGGACAGGGTCCGAGCAGTACTTC. This chain joins TRBV7-9 and TRBJ2-7, with 8 bases aligning to TRBD1. The CDR3 length is 12 residues. The germline CDR1 and CDR2 sequences are SEHNR and FQNEAQ (reference sequence). Trimming at V came to 4 bases and at J to 6 bases, leaving 2 bases not matched to a gene.